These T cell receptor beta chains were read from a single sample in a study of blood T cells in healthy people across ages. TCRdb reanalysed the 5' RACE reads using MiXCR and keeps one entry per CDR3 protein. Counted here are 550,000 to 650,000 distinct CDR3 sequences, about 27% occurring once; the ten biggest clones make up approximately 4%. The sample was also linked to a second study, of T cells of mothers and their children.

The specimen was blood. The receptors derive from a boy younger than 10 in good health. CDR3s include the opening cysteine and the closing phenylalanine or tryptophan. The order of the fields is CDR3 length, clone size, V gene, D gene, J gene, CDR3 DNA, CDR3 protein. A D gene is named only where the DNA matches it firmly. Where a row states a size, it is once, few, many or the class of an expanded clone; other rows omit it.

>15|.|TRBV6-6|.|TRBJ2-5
TGTGCCAGCAGCATGCACAGTCTGGATCAAGAGACCCAGTACTTC
CASSMHSLDQETQYF
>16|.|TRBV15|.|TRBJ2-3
TGTGCCACCAGCAGGGAGGGACAGCCAAGCTCCGGTGCGCAGTATTTT
CATSREGQPSSGAQYF
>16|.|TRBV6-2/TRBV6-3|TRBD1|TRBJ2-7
TGTGCCAGCAGTTACTCCCGGGACAGGGCCTTCTACGAGCAGTACTTC
CASSYSRDRAFYEQYF
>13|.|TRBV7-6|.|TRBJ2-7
TGTGCCAGCAGCTTATTCTATCTGAGCGAGCAGTACTTC
CASSLFYLSEQYF
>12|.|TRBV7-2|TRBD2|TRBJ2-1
TGTGCCAGCAGCATTAGCGGGCATGAGCAGTTCTTC
CASSISGHEQFF
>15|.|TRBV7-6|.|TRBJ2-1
TGTGCCAGCAGCTTAGAGCCCCATGGGCACGGCGAGCAGTTCTTC
CASSLEPHGHGEQFF
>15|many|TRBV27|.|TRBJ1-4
TGTGCCAGCAGTTTACGGGCGGCGTCTAATGAAAAACTGTTTTTT
CASSLRAASNEKLFF
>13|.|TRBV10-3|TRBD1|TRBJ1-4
TGTGCCAGCAGGGACAGCGCAAATGAAAAACTGTTTTTT
CASRDSANEKLFF
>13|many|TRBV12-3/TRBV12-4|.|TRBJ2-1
TGTGCCAGCACCAGAAGGACCCGCAGTGAGCAGTTCTTC
CASTRRTRSEQFF
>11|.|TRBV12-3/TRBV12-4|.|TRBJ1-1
TGTGCCGGCAGTTTAGCGCTTTTTGCTTTCTTT
CAGSLALFAFF
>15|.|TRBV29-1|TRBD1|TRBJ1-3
TGCAGCGTCGTAATTACAGGGGGCTCGGGAAACACCATATATTTT
CSVVITGGSGNTIYF
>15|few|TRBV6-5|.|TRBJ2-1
TGTGCCAGCAGTTACTCGTCGGGGGGCGGCAATGAGCAGTTCTTC
CASSYSSGGGNEQFF
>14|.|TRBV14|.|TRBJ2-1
TGTGCCAGCAGCCCTATGGGGAGACCTGTTGAGCAGTTCTTC
CASSPMGRPVEQFF
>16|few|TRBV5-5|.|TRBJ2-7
TGTGCCAGCAGCTTATTGGGGCCCTCTGGTCCCTACGAGCAGTACTTC
CASSLLGPSGPYEQYF
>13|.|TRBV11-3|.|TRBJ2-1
TGTGCCAGCAGCTCCGGGACCCTTAATGAGCAGTTCTTC
CASSSGTLNEQFF
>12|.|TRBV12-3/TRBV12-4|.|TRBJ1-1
TGTGCCAGCAGTTTAGAATCTGGTGAAGCTTTCTTT
CASSLESGEAFF
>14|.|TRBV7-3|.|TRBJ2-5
TGTGCCAGCAGCCCCACTCCTAGGGGCGGGACCCAGTACTTC
CASSPTPRGGTQYF
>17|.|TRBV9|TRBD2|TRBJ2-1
TGTGCCAGCAGCCCGGTGGGGGTAGCGGGAGAGTTCAATGAGCAGTTCTTC
CASSPVGVAGEFNEQFF
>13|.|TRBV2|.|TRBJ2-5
TGTGCCAGCAGTTGGAGCGACCAACAGACCCAGTACTTC
CASSWSDQQTQYF
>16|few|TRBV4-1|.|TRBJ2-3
TGCGCCAGCAGCCAAGATCACTCAGGGGGCACAGATACGCAGTATTTT
CASSQDHSGGTDTQYF
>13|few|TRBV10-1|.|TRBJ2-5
TGCGCCAGCTCCCGGCGCAACGAAGAGACCCAGTACTTC
CASSRRNEETQYF
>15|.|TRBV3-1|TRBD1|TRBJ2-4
TGTGCCAGCAGCCAAGAGGACAGGGCCAAAAACATTCAGTACTTC
CASSQEDRAKNIQYF
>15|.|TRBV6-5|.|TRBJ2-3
TGTGCCAGCAGACCCCGTTTAGCGGGCACAGATACGCAGTATTTT
CASRPRLAGTDTQYF
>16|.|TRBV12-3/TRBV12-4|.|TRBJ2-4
TGTGCCAGCAGTTTACGACAGTCTGGGGCCAAAAACATTCAGTACTTC
CASSLRQSGAKNIQYF
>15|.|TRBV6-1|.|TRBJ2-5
TGTGCCAGCAGTGTGAACGGGCAGGTAGTAGAGACCCAGTACTTC
CASSVNGQVVETQYF
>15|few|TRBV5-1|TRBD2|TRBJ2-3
TGCGCCAGCAGCGCCACGGGACTAGCGGGAGTTACGCAGTATTTT
CASSATGLAGVTQYF